This T cell receptor (beta chain) was documented in a study of blood T cell repertoires in COVID-19. Whole-study context: There were acute and convalescent COVID-19 samples, and they came from the United States, Italy and Spain. PBMCs, B-cell-depleted T cells, or T cells were the source of the cDNA or gDNA that made up the material.

Germline values: CDR1 SGHNT, CDR2 YENEEA. The CDR3 extends over 15 amino acids. V was cut by 3 bases and J by 3 bases, with 11 bases left in between. Original data processing: Amplification of reference gene primers was used by the study to estimate nucleated cell counts. TCRdb's table, derived via immunoSEQ multiplex PCR, lists solely in-frame clones and lacks some. The V and J calls and clone size come from that table; D and trimming were worked out from the DNA. The sample includes 250,000 to 350,000 clones, around 84% of them seen just once. Seattle's enrolled individuals joined amid active infection and were then monitored longitudinally.

V usage is TRBV11-3 and J usage is TRBJ2-2; weak D call: TRBD1 (5 bases). This receptor was identified in a human donor with COVID-19, enrolled during active disease. The donor label of this sample is uncertain. Sequencing was carried out using peripheral blood. This chain's CDR3 is CASSFTDSYTGELFF. The CDR3 nucleotides are TGTGCCAGCAGCTTCACAGACAGTTACACCGGGGAGCTGTTTTTT.